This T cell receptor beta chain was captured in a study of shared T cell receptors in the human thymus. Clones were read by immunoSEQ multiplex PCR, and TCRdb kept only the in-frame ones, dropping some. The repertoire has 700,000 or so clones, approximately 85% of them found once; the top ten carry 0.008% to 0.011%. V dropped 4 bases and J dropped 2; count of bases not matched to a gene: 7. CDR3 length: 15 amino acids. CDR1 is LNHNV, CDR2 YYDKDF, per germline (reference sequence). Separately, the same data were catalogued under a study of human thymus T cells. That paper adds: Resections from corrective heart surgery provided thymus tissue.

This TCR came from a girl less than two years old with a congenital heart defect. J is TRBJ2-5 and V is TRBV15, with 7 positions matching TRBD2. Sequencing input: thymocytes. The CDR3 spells CATSIGGGTQETQYF. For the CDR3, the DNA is TGTGCCACCAGCATCGGCGGGGGAACTCAAGAGACCCAGTACTTC.